These T cell receptor beta chains were read from a single sample in a study of T cell responses to AZD1222 COVID-19 vaccine. TCRdb keeps only in-frame clones here, not all; method: immunoSEQ multiplex PCR. The repertoire holds around 100,000 clones, with 85% to 90% as singletons. Sequencing used peripheral blood, obtained on day 0 of AZD1222 vaccination. All receptors come from an adult in good health. CDR3s include the opening cysteine and the closing phenylalanine or tryptophan.

j_call,v_call,cdr3_aa
TRBJ2-1,TRBV28,CASSSPSTHSGGNEQFF
TRBJ2-3,TRBV3-1/TRBV3-2,CASSSTTRPGGPIDTQYF
TRBJ2-7,TRBV27,CASSPGTGKSSYEQYF
TRBJ2-1,TRBV14,CASSPLAGPTYNEQFF
TRBJ2-3,TRBV5-1,CASSLALVVADTQYF
TRBJ2-1,TRBV6-5,CASSPQGNEQFF
TRBJ2-2,TRBV7-7,CASSLERTGELFF
TRBJ2-1,TRBV5-4,CASSHRVSYNEQFF
TRBJ1-6,TRBV4-1,CASSQAPGGSPLHF
TRBJ2-1,TRBV5-1,CASSTHRDPVTSNEQFF
TRBJ1-4,TRBV27,CASSLLATNEKLFF
TRBJ2-7,TRBV19,CASSTQTGTYEQYF
TRBJ1-1,TRBV4-1,CASSHRERTGGNEAFF
TRBJ1-4,TRBV2,CASSRQGIANEKLFF
TRBJ1-6,TRBV11-2,CASRRFGTGRNSPLHF
TRBJ1-1,TRBV28,CASSQQGGAFF
TRBJ1-5,TRBV2,CASSSGTGNSNQPQHF
TRBJ1-1,TRBV2,CASSESGAAAFF
TRBJ2-6,TRBV6-1,CASSERRYLSGANVLTF
TRBJ2-3,TRBV6-5,CASRLAGGDTQYF
TRBJ1-2,TRBV7-8,CASSSTELSYGYTF
TRBJ2-7,TRBV3-1/TRBV3-2,CASSQGSSGGRARGQYF
TRBJ1-2,TRBV19,CASSTPQGQTNYGYTF
TRBJ2-1,TRBV19,CASSIGLQSGGQFF
TRBJ1-4,TRBV6-1,CASSEVPGGGKLFF
TRBJ1-1,TRBV6-5,CASCLAAGMNTEAFF
TRBJ1-2,TRBV3-1/TRBV3-2,CASSQTGFGYTF
TRBJ1-2,TRBV7-3,CASSPQGQGYGYTF
TRBJ1-5,TRBV19,CASSISRGLRSNQPQHF
TRBJ2-1,TRBV2,CASREINEQFF
TRBJ1-2,TRBV6-6,CASSDYGTDNYGYTF
TRBJ2-7,TRBV11-3,CASSYFAGTSYEQYF
TRBJ2-3,TRBV28,CASRPGQGSTDTQYF
TRBJ1-1,TRBV5-1,CASSVGQGILRDTEAFF
TRBJ2-6,TRBV9,CASSPGLAESSGANVLTF
TRBJ1-1,TRBV27,CASSLGANTEAFF
TRBJ2-7,TRBV3-1/TRBV3-2,CASSWISGGANEQYF
TRBJ2-5,TRBV5-1,CASSFPGAETQYF
TRBJ1-3,TRBV7-9,CASSARQLSGNTIYF
TRBJ1-2,TRBV6-5,CATGVTDYGYTF
TRBJ2-5,TRBV6-5,CASSSGRSAQETQYF
TRBJ1-2,TRBV3-1/TRBV3-2,CASSQDLTGTPRGYTF
TRBJ2-7,TRBV6-5,CASSYSLAGNYEQYF
TRBJ1-6,TRBV27,CATRGQGNSPLHF
TRBJ2-3,TRBV5-6,CASSLVYGTDTQYF
TRBJ2-5,TRBV5-4,CASSLRGGGIGETQYF
TRBJ1-1,TRBV2,CASSQSADGEAFF
TRBJ2-7,TRBV7-8,CASSWVGTPVLYEQYF
TRBJ1-6,TRBV13,CASSANYNSPLHF
TRBJ2-5,TRBV6-2/TRBV6-3,CASSYGLAGESETQYF
TRBJ2-4,TRBV24-1,CATSDPLTGGIQYF
TRBJ1-5,TRBV12-5,CASGLGTGDRLANQPQHF
TRBJ1-1,TRBV14,CASGRGWTEAFF
TRBJ1-3,TRBV11-2,CASSTGGKGSGNTIYF
TRBJ2-1,TRBV3-1/TRBV3-2,CASSPTGTGYNEQFF
TRBJ2-7,TRBV30,CAWSPLEEQYF
TRBJ1-4,TRBV5-1,CATSLGLGNEKLFF
TRBJ1-2,TRBV5-1,CASSLENYGYTF
TRBJ1-5,TRBV6-6,CAHRESNQPQHF
TRBJ1-2,TRBV7-9,CASSTTELYGYTF